Presented here are 12 T cell receptor beta chains from one specimen sequenced in a study of glioma-infiltrating T cells after dendritic cell vaccination. Repertoires were generated with immunoSEQ multiplex PCR, while TCRdb's copy carries only in-frame clones and drops some. The sample has tens of thousands of clones, around 81% seen once; the top ten hold roughly 7.9%. The starting material was blood, obtained before dendritic cell vaccination. The receptors derive from a human donor with glioblastoma.

The genes are TRBV19 and TRBJ2-5; 8 bases are shared with TRBD2. The ends lost 1 base at V and 4 bases at J; junction bases unmatched: 8. The germline gives CDR1 LNHDA, CDR2 SQIVND (reference sequence). This CDR3 comprises 16 residues. CDR3 sequence: CASSIVPGGATETQYF. CDR3 in DNA: TGTGCCAGTAGTATAGTTCCGGGGGGGGCCACAGAGACCCAGTACTTC.

J is TRBJ2-7 and V is TRBV7-2; 10 bases map to TRBD1. With V trimmed by 3 bases and J by 3 bases, 8 bases remained unmatched. The CDR3 is 16 amino acids. Germline V gene lookup returns CDR1 SGHTA and CDR2 FQGNSA. In DNA form, the CDR3 reads TGTGCCAGCAGCTTGGACCGGGACAGGGGATACTACGAGCAGTACTTC. As protein: CASSLDRDRGYYEQYF.

The chain combines TRBV6-1 with TRBJ1-5, with a weak D call TRBD1 (5 bases). CDR1 and CDR2 (germline): MNHNS, SASEGT. Trimming removed 2 bases at V and 2 bases at J, with 16 bases between. CDR3 size: 17 residues. The CDR3 sequence is CASSEPPGGAGNQPQHF. The DNA of the CDR3 is TGTGCCAGCAGTGAACCCCCTGGAGGGGCCGGCAATCAGCCCCAGCATTTT.

The chain recombines TRBV7-2 with TRBJ2-7; D remains ambiguous. The CDR3 sequence is 14 residues long. From germline, CDR1 is SGHTA and CDR2 FQGNSA. V was pared by 1 base and J by 2 bases, with 9 bases between. The CDR3: CASSLGAKTYEQYF. The CDR3 nucleotides are TGTGCCAGCAGCTTAGGGGCCAAGACCTACGAGCAGTACTTC.

The gene calls are TRBV5-1 and TRBJ1-2; D is undetermined. CDR1 is SGHRS, CDR2 YFSETQ, per germline. V was clipped by 4 bases and J by 0 bases, with 13 bases between them. This CDR3 comprises 15 residues. CDR3 sequence (DNA): TGCGCCAGCAGCGAGATCGGGGATTCTAACTATGGCTACACCTTC. Translating it yields CASSEIGDSNYGYTF.

In this sample, this clone turned up once. CDR3: CASSLETGDTEAFF. In DNA form, the CDR3 reads TGCGCCAGCAGCTTGGAGACAGGGGACACTGAAGCTTTCTTT. This chain connects TRBV5-1 to TRBJ1-1, with TRBD1 identical over 8 bases. The CDR3 runs 14 residues. Germline-derived CDR1 and CDR2 are SGHRS and YFSETQ. Germline trimming cut 0 bases from V and 3 bases from J; bases unmatched to any gene: 1. Variable domain in full (rest from reference TRBV5-1 and TRBJ1-1): KAGVTQTPRYLIKTRGQQVTLSCSPISGHRSVSWYQQTPGQGLQFLFEYFSETQRNKGNFPGRFSGRQFSNSRSEMNVSTLELGDSALYLCASSLETGDTEAFFGQGTRLTVV.

J is TRBJ2-5 and V is TRBV2; unclear D gene. The germline CDR1 and CDR2 sequences are SNHLY and FYNNEI. The CDR3 has 15 residues. V was shortened by 6 bases and J by 2 bases, with 16 bases between the two germline ends. The CDR3 sequence is CASSPDRVIQETQYF. The CDR3 bases are TGTGCCAGCAGCCCTGACCGGGTTATACAAGAGACCCAGTACTTC.

This clone came up a few times. The rearrangement joins TRBV9 to TRBJ2-5; 9 nucleotides align to TRBD2. The germline gives CDR1 SGDLS, CDR2 YYNGEE. The CDR3 has 18 residues. V was pared by 3 bases and J by 4 bases, with 16 bases of the junction left unmatched. DNA for the CDR3: TGTGCCAGCAGCGAGGGAGTTTTTGCGGGGGGGCTCGGAGAGACCCAGTACTTC. It specifies CASSEGVFAGGLGETQYF.

This clone was detected once. The rearrangement links TRBV5-1 to TRBJ1-1, with 7 bases lining up with TRBD1. The V gene end was trimmed by 5 bases and the J gene end by 3 bases; junction bases not matched to a gene: 7. The CDR3 sequence is 14 residues long. Germline V lookup: CDR1 SGHRS, CDR2 YFSETQ. CDR3 region: CASRRDREDTEAFF. The CDR3 DNA follows: TGCGCCAGCAGAAGAGACAGGGAGGACACTGAAGCTTTCTTT.

The chain employs TRBV6-5 and TRBJ2-3; no reliable D call. CDR1 is MNHEY, CDR2 SVGAGI, per germline. V gave up 5 bases and J gave up 1 base, with 7 bases separating them. CDR3 length: 13 residues. In nucleotides, the CDR3 is TGTGCCAGCAGTGTAAAGCGCACAGATACGCAGTATTTT. This translates into CASSVKRTDTQYF.

The rearrangement uses TRBV11-2 and TRBJ2-7; possible D gene TRBD1, 7 bases. V shed 6 bases and J shed 2 bases, with 20 bases lying between them. Germline lookup yields CDR1 SGHAT and CDR2 FQNNGV. The CDR3 has 16 amino acids. The CDR3 region has the DNA TGTGCCAGCAGACTAGCAGGGGGGAACCGTACCTACGAGCAGTACTTC. This translates into CASRLAGGNRTYEQYF.

V usage is TRBV19 and J usage is TRBJ2-5; D is unresolved. V was pared by 5 bases and J by 3 bases, with 13 bases between. Germline CDR1 and CDR2: LNHDA and SQIVND (reference sequence). This CDR3 spans 14 amino acids. CDR3 sequence: CASSEYPTEETQYF. The CDR3 DNA reads TGTGCCAGTAGTGAATACCCCACAGAAGAGACCCAGTACTTC.